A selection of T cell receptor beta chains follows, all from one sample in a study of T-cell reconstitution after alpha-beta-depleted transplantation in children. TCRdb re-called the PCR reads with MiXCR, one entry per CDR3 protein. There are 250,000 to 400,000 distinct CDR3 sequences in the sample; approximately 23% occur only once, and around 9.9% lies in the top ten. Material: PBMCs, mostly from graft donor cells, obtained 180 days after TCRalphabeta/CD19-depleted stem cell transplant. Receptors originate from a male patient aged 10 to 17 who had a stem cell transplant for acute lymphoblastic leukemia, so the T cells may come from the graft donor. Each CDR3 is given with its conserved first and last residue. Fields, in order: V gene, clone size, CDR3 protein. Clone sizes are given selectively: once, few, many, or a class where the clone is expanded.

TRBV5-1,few,CASSPSGSVYEQYF
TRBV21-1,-,CASSKGKTTDTQYF
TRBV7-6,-,CASSLVFSGMKDTQYF
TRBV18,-,CASSPNPSGYTDTQYF
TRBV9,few,CASKAGLTYNEQFF
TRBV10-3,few,CAISDVARERDEQFF
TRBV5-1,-,CASSFFGLAGGRETQYF
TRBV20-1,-,CSASQPRDEQFF
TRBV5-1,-,CASSLVPGLAFTGELFF
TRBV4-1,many,CASSQVGLALQETQYF
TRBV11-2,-,CASRETGMDTGELFF
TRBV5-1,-,CASRNGHTWGNEQFF
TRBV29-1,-,CSVARELGYGYTF
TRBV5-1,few,CASSRRNSQETQYF
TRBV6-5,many,CASSYGQTNTGELFF
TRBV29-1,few,CSVEDCPDGYNEQFF
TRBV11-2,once,CASSLGHRGQETQYF
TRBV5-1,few,CASSRGLAGGPVYEQYF
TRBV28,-,CASSSVSVEQYF
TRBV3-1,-,CASAGGSTDTQYF
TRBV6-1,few,CASFASDNYGYTF
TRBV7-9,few,CASSPQTSGRAMQYF
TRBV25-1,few,CASRITGRETQYF
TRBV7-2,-,CASSLAGTQTQYF
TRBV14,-,CASSQYDYSGGYTF
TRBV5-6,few,CASSVGTSYEQFF
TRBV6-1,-,CASRTGGSTDTQYF
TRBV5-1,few,CASSVGTGGSGANVLTF
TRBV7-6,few,CASSLAREDRADEQYF
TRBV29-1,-,CSVDLVSRGRAQETQYF
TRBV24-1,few,CATADSSYEQYF
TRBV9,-,CASSRGVGVSAYEQYF
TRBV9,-,CASRSDYYNEQFF
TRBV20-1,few,CSAVPGLAGIQFF
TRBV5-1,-,CASSATGQTFNEKLFF
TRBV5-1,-,CASSLGQGQPQHF
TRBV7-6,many,CASSPRTGVPYEQYF
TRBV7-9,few,CASSLLTVGGEAFF
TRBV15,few,CATSSRGELTNEQYF
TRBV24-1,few,CATSDIGYNEQFF
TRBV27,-,CASSWTGGMTYEQYF
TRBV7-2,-,CASSFAYPREKNTQYF
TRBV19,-,CASRGWNSPLHF
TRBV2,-,CASSDLLGGHLDTDTQYF
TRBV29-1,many,CSTRTNTGELFF
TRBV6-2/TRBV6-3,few,CASSYRGTNHEQYF
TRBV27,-,CASRGVEAGGPPEQYF
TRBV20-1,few,CSAMTGSSYEQYF
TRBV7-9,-,CASSLYVGTGDFAEAFF
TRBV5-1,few,CASSLGLAIEQYF
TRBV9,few,CASSVGTGATEAFF
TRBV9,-,CASSGDASGRAGELFF
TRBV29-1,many,CSVEGLGEQYF
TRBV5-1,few,CASSLVRGGEQYF
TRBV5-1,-,CASSLWSRGVGTDTQYF
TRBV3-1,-,CASSPLTPWTSGLTDTQYF
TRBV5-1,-,CASSLVSGTGSDTQYF
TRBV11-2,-,CASSFALGSYNEQFF
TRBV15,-,CATSQFRDRGYEQYF
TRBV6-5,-,CASRTGAVEQFF